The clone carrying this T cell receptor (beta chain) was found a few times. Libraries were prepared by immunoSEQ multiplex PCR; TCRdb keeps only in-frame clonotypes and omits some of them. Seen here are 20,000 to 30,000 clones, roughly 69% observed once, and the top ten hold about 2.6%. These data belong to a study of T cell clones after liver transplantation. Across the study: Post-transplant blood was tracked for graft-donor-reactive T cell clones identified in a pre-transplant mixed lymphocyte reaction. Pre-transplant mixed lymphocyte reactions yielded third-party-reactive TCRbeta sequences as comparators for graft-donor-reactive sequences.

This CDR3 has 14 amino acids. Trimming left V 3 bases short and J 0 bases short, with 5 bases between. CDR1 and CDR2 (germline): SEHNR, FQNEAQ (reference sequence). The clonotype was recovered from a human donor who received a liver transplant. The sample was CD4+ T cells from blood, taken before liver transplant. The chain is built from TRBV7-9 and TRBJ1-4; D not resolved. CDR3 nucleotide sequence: TGTGCCAGCAGCTTCGTTGCAACTAATGAAAAACTGTTTTTT. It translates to CASSFVATNEKLFF.